The entry below describes one T cell receptor beta chain. It lacks a known antigen. No much larger clone exists at a distance of one base, and base qualities are not known. The collaborating institutions used their own protocols to collect whole blood in K2EDTA tubes. Collaborator samples were shipped for TCRbeta analysis as frozen whole blood, isolated PBMCs, or DNA extracted from either sample type. This record comes from a study of blood T cell repertoires in COVID-19 (dated by TCRdb to the early 2020s). In terms of the full investigation: The collaborator samples originated in the United States, Italy and Spain and spanned the acute and convalescent phases of COVID-19. Where available, HLA class I and class II types were taken from metadata supplied by the sample provider and were not determined by assay-based typing. The repertoires were released in a freely available public database meant as a resource for research on the immune response to SARS-CoV-2. The prospective study material was composed of cDNA or gDNA derived from T cells, B-cell-depleted T cells, or PBMCs. Deeply sampled blood TCRbeta repertoires from subjects exposed to, actively infected with, or recovered from COVID-19 were included in the dataset. The samples were drawn from the first 160 participants of the ongoing ImmuneRACE study and from some 1,300 subjects provided by 6 global collaborators. Sample metadata almost always included a de-identified subject ID, COVID-19 status, age in years and sex. General conclusions and limits of the study: The amount of clinical and demographic metadata varied by source and participant and was provided uncurated.

The CDR3 goes from the cysteine to the phenylalanine over 16 residues. Only CDR3 DNA remains: 48 bases, in frame from the first base. TCRbeta CDR3 regions were amplified from genomic DNA using the immunoSEQ Assay, a bias-controlled multiplex PCR. Turning to the authors' computational methods: Nucleated cell counts per sample were estimated from amplification of reference gene primers within the assay. Sequence reads were collapsed and filtered to measure the absolute abundance of every unique TCRbeta CDR3 rearrangement. For each sample, productive Simpson clonality was calculated as the square root of Simpson's diversity index over productive rearrangements. What TCRdb holds here is the immuneACCESS table cut down to in-frame rearrangements. Part of the clones is not present; checked against another copy, under half of the missing clones reflect an unresolved V gene, and the others are unexplained. The V and J calls and clone size come from that table; D and trimming were worked out from the DNA. The sample records 43,000 or so clones, 90% of which are singletons. The leading ten clones occupy around 5.3% of the sample.

The sample comprised peripheral blood. The sequence links TRBV21-1 to TRBJ2-5; the table calls TRBD1, which could not be checked here. TRBV21-1 is deemed a pseudogene. The sequence came from a human donor in a cohort sampled during active COVID-19. CDR3 region: CASSAPKQGLRVTQYF. The DNA sequence is given as TGTGCCAGCAGCGCACCCAAACAGGGTTTGAGAGTGACCCAGTACTTC.